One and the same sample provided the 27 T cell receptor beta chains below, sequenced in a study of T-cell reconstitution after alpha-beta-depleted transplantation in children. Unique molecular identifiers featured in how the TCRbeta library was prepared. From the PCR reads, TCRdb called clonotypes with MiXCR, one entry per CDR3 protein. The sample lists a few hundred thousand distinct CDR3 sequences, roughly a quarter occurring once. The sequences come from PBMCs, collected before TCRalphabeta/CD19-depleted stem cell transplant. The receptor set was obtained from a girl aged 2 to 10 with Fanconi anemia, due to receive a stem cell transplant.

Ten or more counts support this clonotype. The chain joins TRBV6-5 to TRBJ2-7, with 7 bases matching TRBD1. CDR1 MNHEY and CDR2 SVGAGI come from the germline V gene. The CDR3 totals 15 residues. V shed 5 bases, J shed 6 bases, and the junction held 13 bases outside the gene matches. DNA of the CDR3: TGTGCCAGCAGTCCCTTGGACAGGTTGAGAGGCGAGCAGTACTTC. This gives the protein CASSPLDRLRGEQYF.

The CDR3 DNA follows: TGCAGCGCTCAGGGGACTAGCGGGAGAGAGTACAATGAGCAGTTCTTC. Its protein is CSAQGTSGREYNEQFF. This rearrangement joins TRBV29-1 to TRBJ2-1; 14 bases are a match to TRBD2. Germline CDR1 reads SQVTM; CDR2 reads ANQGSEA. The CDR3 spans 16 residues. The V gene end was trimmed by 7 bases and the J gene end by 4 bases; junction bases not matched to a gene: 9.

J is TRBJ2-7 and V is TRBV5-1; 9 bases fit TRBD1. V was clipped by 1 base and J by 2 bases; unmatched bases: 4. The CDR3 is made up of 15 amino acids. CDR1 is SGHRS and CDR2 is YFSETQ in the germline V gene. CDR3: CASSLIRDRAYEQYF. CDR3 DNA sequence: TGCGCCAGCAGCTTGATAAGGGACAGGGCCTACGAGCAGTACTTC.

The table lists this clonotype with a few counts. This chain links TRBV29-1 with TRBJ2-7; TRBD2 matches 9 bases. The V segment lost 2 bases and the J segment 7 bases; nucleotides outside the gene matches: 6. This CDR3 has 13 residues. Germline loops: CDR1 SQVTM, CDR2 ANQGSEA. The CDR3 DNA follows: TGCAGCGTTGAAAAGGGACTAGCCGAAGAGCAGTACTTC. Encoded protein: CSVEKGLAEEQYF.

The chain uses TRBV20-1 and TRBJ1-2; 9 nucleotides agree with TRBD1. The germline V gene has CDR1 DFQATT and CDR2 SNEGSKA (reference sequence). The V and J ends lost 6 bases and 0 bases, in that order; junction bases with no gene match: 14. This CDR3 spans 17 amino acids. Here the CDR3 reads CSAPSQQGAKSNYGYTF. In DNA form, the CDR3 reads TGCAGTGCCCCGTCTCAACAGGGGGCGAAATCTAACTATGGCTACACCTTC.

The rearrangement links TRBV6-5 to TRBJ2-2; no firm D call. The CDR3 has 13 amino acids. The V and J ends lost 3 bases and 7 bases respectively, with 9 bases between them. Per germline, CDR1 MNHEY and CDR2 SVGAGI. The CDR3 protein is CASSYGPYGELFF. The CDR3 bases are TGTGCCAGCAGTTATGGGCCGTACGGGGAGCTGTTTTTT.

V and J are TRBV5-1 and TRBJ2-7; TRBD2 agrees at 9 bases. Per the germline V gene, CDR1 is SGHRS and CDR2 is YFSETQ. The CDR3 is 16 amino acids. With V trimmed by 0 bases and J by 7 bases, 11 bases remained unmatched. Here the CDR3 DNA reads TGCGCCAGCAGCTTGGGTGCGGGACTAGCACGTCAGGAGCAGTACTTC. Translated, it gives CASSLGAGLARQEQYF.

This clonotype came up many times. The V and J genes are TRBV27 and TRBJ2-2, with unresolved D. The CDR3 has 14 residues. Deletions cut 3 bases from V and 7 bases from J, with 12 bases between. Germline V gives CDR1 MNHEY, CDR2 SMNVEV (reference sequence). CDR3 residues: CASSFARRIGELFF. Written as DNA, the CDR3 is TGTGCCAGCAGTTTTGCCAGAAGGATCGGGGAGCTGTTTTTT.

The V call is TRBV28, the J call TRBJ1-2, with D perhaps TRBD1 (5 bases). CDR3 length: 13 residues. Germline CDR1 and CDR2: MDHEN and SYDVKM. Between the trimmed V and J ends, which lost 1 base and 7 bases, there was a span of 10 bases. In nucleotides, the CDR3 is TGTGCCAGCAGTTTATTGCAGGGTTTTGGCTACACCTTC. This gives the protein CASSLLQGFGYTF.

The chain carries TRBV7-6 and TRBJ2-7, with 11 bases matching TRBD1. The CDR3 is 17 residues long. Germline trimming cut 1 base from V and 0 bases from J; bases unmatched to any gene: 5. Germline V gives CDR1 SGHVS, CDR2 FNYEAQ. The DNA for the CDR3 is TGTGCCAGCAGCTTAGGGACAGGGGGCTATTTCTCCTACGAGCAGTACTTC. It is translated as CASSLGTGGYFSYEQYF.

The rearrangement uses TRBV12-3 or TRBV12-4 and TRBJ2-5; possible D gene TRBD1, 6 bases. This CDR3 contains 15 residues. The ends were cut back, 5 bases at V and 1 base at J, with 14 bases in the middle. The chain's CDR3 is CASSTGIPFQETQYF. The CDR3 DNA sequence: TGTGCCAGCAGTACAGGGATACCCTTCCAAGAGACCCAGTACTTC.

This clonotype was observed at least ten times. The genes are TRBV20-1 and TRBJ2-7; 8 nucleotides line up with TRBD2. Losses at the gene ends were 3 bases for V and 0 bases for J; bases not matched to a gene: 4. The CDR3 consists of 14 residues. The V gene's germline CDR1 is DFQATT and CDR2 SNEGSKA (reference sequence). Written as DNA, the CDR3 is TGCAGTGCTAGGTTAGCGGGGCGCTCCTACGAGCAGTACTTC. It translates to CSARLAGRSYEQYF.

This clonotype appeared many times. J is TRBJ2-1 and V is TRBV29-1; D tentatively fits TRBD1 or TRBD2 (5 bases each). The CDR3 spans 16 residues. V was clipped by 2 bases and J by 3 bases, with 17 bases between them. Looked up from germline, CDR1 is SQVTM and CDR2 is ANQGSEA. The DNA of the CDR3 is TGCAGCGTTGAACCTGGCAGAGGGGATAACTACAATGAGCAGTTCTTC. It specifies CSVEPGRGDNYNEQFF.

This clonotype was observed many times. CDR3: CASSPHATSVRADEQFF. CDR3 coding DNA: TGCGCCAGCAGCCCACACGCTACTAGCGTTAGGGCCGATGAGCAGTTCTTC. The chain recombines TRBV5-1 with TRBJ2-1; the match to TRBD2 covers 7 bases. CDR1 SGHRS and CDR2 YFSETQ come from the germline V gene. V lost 4 bases to trimming and J lost 8 bases; unmatched junction nucleotides: 18. CDR3 length: 17 residues.

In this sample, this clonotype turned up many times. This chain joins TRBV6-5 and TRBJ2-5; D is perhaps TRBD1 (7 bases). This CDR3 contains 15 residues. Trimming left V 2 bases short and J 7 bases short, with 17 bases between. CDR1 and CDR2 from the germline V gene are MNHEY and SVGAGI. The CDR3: CASSYRDSLGGTQYF. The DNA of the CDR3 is TGTGCCAGCAGTTACCGGGACAGTCTCGGGGGGACCCAGTACTTC.

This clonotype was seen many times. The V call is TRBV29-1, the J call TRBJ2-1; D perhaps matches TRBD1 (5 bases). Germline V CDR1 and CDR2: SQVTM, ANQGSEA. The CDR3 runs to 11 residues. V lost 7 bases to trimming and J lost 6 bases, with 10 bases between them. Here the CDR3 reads CSARAVNEQFF. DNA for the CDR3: TGCAGCGCCAGGGCGGTCAATGAGCAGTTCTTC.

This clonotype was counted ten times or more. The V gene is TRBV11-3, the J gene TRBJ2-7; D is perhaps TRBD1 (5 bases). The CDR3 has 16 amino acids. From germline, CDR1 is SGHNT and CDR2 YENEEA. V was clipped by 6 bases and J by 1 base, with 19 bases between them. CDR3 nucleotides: TGTGCCAGCAGGGTATCGACGACAGACCCATCCTACGAGCAGTACTTC. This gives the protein CASRVSTTDPSYEQYF.

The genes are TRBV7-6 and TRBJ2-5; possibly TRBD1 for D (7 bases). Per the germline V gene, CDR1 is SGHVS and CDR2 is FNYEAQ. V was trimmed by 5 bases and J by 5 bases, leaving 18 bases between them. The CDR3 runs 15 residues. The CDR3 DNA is TGTGCCAGCAGCGCGGGACAGATGTGGGGGGAGACCCAGTACTTC. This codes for CASSAGQMWGETQYF.

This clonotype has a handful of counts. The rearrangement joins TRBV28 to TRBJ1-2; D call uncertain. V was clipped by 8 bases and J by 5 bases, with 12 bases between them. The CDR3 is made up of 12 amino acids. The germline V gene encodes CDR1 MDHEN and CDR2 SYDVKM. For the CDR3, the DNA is TGTGCCAGCCGAGACAACCCTTATGGCTACACCTTC. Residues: CASRDNPYGYTF.

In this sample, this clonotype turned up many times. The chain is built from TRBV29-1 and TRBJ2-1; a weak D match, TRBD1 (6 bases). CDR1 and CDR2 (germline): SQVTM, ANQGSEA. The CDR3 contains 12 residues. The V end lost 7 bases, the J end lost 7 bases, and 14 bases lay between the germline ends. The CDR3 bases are TGCAGCGGATACGCAGGGGTTAATGAGCAGTTCTTC. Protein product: CSGYAGVNEQFF.

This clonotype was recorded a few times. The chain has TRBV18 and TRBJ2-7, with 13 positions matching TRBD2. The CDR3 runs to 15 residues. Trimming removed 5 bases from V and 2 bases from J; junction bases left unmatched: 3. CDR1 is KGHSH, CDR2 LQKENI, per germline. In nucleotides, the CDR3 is TGTGCCAGCTCAGGGACTAGCGGGGAGACCTACGAGCAGTACTTC. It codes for CASSGTSGETYEQYF.

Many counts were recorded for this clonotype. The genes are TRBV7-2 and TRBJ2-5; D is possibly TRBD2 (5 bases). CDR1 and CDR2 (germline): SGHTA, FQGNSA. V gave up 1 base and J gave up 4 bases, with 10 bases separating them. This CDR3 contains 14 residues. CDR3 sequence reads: CASSLENSVETQYF. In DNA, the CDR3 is TGTGCCAGCAGCTTAGAGAATAGCGTAGAGACCCAGTACTTC. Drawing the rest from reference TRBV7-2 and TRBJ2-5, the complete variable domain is GAGVSQSPSNKVTEKGKDVELRCDPISGHTALYWYRQSLGQGLEFLIYFQGNSAPDKSGLPSDRFSAERTGGSVSTLTIQRTQQEDSAVYLCASSLENSVETQYFGPGTRLLVL.

The CDR3 sequence is CSASKGLAATDTQYF. CDR3 DNA sequence: TGCAGTGCGAGCAAAGGACTAGCGGCCACAGATACGCAGTATTTT. The J gene is TRBJ2-3, the V gene TRBV20-1; 10 bases map to TRBD2. Germline CDR1 reads DFQATT; CDR2 reads SNEGSKA (reference sequence). V was pared by 6 bases and J by 2 bases, with 8 bases of the junction left unmatched. This CDR3 is 15 amino acids long.

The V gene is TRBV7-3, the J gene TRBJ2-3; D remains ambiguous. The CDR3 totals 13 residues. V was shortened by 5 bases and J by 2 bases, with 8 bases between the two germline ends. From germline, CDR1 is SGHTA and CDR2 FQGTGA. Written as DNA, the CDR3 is TGTGCCAGCAGCGTTCAGAACACAGATACGCAGTATTTT. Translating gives CASSVQNTDTQYF. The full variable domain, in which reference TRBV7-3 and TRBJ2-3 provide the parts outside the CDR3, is GAGVSQTPSNKVTEKGKYVELRCDPISGHTALYWYRQSLGQGPEFLIYFQGTGAADDSGLPNDRFFAVRPEGSVSTLKIQRTERGDSAVYLCASSVQNTDTQYFGPGTRLTVL.

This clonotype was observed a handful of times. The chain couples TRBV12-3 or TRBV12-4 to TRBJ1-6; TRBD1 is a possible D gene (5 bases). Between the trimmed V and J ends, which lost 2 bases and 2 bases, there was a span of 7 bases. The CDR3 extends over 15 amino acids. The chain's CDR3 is CASSLRGTYNSPLHF. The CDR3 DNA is TGTGCCAGCAGTTTACGGGGGACCTATAATTCACCCCTCCACTTT.

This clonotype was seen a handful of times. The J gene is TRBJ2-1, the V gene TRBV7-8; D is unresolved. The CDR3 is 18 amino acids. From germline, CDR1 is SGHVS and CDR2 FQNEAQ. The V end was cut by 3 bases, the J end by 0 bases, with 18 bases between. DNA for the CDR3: TGTGCCAGCAGCTTTTCCATGAGGACCCGGAGCTCCTACAATGAGCAGTTCTTC. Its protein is CASSFSMRTRSSYNEQFF.

CDR3 residues: CASSLDRGRGGYTF. The DNA of the CDR3 is TGTGCCAGCAGTTTAGACCGAGGGAGGGGGGGCTACACCTTC. The V gene is TRBV12-3 or TRBV12-4, the J gene TRBJ1-2, with D possibly TRBD1 on 6 matching bases. Trimming pared 1 base from V and 8 bases from J, leaving 14 bases between. This CDR3 is 14 amino acids long.